This record looks at one TCR beta chain sequence and its context. Antigen specificity is unknown. This entry comes from a study of shared clonotypes between healthy human individuals. Overall study: In total, the donors were a couple of women and a few men aged 18 to 49.

Generated by immunoSEQ multiplex PCR, the TCRdb table keeps only in-frame clones and is missing some. The table includes some 2 million clones, approximately 94% detected once. General study findings and limits: All-four-donor shared clonotypes had higher generation probabilities than non-shared clonotypes did.

The germline V gene encodes CDR1 MNHNS and CDR2 SASEGT. This CDR3 has 14 amino acids. V gave up 6 bases and J gave up 2 bases; unmatched junction bases: 7. The naive CD8 fraction comprised CD45RO-negative cells positively selected for CCR7 and excluded terminally differentiated effector memory CD45RA+ cells. Donors included only healthy HIV-negative adults lacking recent acute infections or vaccinations. Sequencing was done on a sample of naive CD8+ T cells sorted from blood. The source is a man between 18 and 35 years old in good health. The chain has TRBV6-1 and TRBJ2-7; the match to TRBD1 covers 7 bases. The chain's CDR3 is CASSNRGPTYEQYF. In DNA, the CDR3 is TGTGCCAGCAGCAACAGGGGTCCTACCTACGAGCAGTACTTC.